This passage covers 2 T cell receptor beta chains from one sample sequenced in a study of blood T cell repertoires in COVID-19. TCRdb's copy holds only in-frame clones and misses some; the assay was immunoSEQ multiplex PCR. The sample has under 35,000 clones, about 90% seen once. Sequencing was performed on peripheral blood. Every receptor here comes from a human donor in a cohort sampled during active COVID-19.

This chain links TRBV19 with TRBJ2-7, with D perhaps matching TRBD1 (6 bases). The germline gives CDR1 LNHDA, CDR2 SQIVND (reference sequence). The V and J ends lost 1 base and 2 bases respectively, with 12 bases between them. The CDR3 covers 15 residues. For the CDR3, the DNA is TGTGCCAGTAGTATAGGTCTGGACAGAACCTACGAGCAGTACGTC. As protein: CASSIGLDRTYEQYV.

This chain uses TRBV7-8 with TRBJ1-1, with a tentative D call TRBD1 (6 bases). The germline V gene encodes CDR1 SGHVS and CDR2 FQNEAQ. There are 14 residues in the CDR3. Trimming cost V 10 bases and J 1 base, with 16 bases left between them. CDR3 nucleotide sequence: TGTGCCATCACACAGGGTCCTGCGAACACTGAAGCTTTCTTT. Protein product: CAITQGPANTEAFF.